The present T cell receptor (beta chain) was sequenced within a study of metastatic and nonmetastatic thyroid tumors. The wider study: Across peripheral blood and tumor or nodule tissue samples taken from malignant and benign thyroid patients, the repertoires were compared with one another.

This clone was seen at least ten times. Its antigen is as yet unknown. Prior to thyroid surgery, none of the patients had received any treatment. Per the authors' pipeline: CDR3 differences across clinicopathological groups were used to build a distant-metastasis classifier for papillary thyroid cancer. Through MiXCR, TCRdb re-clonotyped the PCR reads. V and J calls and clone size were set by TCRdb, not the authors. The sample contains about 6,800 clones, under 3.5% of which appear only once. The V and J ends lost 5 bases and 6 bases respectively, with 21 bases between them. Germline V gives CDR1 MNHNS, CDR2 SASEGT. The CDR3 has 16 amino acids. General observations from the study: Versus benign nodules, malignant thyroid tumors reportedly had significantly higher TCR beta diversity, in blood and tumor.

The V gene is TRBV6-1, the J gene TRBJ2-3; D is unresolved. The sequenced material came from tumor tissue. The sequence was obtained from a female donor with papillary thyroid cancer or a benign thyroid nodule (not recorded which). Some clones in this sample may be carry-over from other donors' samples. The CDR3, as DNA: TGTGCCAGCAGTTCCAGGTCCCTAACAAGAAGGGATACGCAGTATTTT. As protein: CASSSRSLTRRDTQYF.